The following is a T cell receptor beta chain sequence with its context. The CDR3 spans 17 residues. Germline V gives CDR1 KGHSH, CDR2 LQKENI. J was trimmed by 5 bases and V by 1 base; bases with no gene match: 7. The data derive from a study of OX40 agonist ivuxolimab in advanced cancers. Study overall: Those enrolled were about 82% male, with a mean age of roughly 60 years and ages from roughly 23 to 79.

Clones were sequenced by immunoSEQ multiplex PCR, and TCRdb holds only the in-frame ones, with some missing. This sample yields around 67,000 clones, of which 70% to 90% are seen a single time; approximately 1.3% belongs to the top ten. Blood samples were obtained at baseline, cycle 4 day 1, and cycle 7 day 1. This sequence joins TRBV18 and TRBJ2-2; 10 nucleotides align to TRBD2. Sequencing was performed on CD4+ or CD8+ T cells sorted from blood, taken in a trial of the OX40 agonist ivuxolimab. The receptor was derived from an adult with an advanced solid tumor such as melanoma, head and neck, liver or kidney cancer. CDR3 region: CASSPRLAGEVTGELFF. The CDR3 DNA reads TGTGCCAGCTCACCACGCCTAGCGGGAGAAGTTACCGGGGAGCTGTTTTTT.